This TCR beta chain derives from a study of beta chain features in type 1 diabetes (dated by TCRdb to between 2018 and 2020). In the study overall: Mean age, gender distribution, total cell number and subset yield were not different between patients and healthy donors. A total of roughly 99 million sorted cells were examined across all samples, and the number of cells per subset was strongly correlated with RNA yield. The study compared the TCRB repertoires of sorted circulating CD4+ T cell subsets in recently diagnosed type 1 diabetes patients with those in matched healthy donors. Regulatory and stem cell-like memory subsets were obtained from only 8 patients and roughly eight healthy donors, while naive and central memory subsets were obtained from all 28 donors. Findings and caveats that apply to the study as a whole: A moderate but significant shortening of TCRB CDR3 length was observed in type 1 diabetes patients in all four CD4+ subsets. Sequencing cDNA rather than genomic DNA could over-represent highly expressing activated cells, although activation and CD3 levels did not differ between groups. Because the HLA sub-analyses included only small numbers of individuals, any influence of HLA type on TCRB rearrangement was left unresolved. Naive, central memory and regulatory TCRB repertoires appeared to be more alike among patients than among healthy donors. PCR might favor shorter templates, but patient and control samples were amplified and corrected together, so any skew would affect both groups equally. At VDJ recombination sites, type 1 diabetes patients had fewer insertions and more deleted nucleotides, which implies abnormalities in thymic rearrangement.

The entire amount of isolated RNA was reverse transcribed using the High Capacity cDNA Reverse Transcription Kit, so the sequenced TCRB transcripts were expressed ones. Naive, central memory and regulatory T cell samples underwent deep immunoSEQ sequencing, averaging approximately 3.3 million total reads per sample. Sorted cells were lysed in RLT buffer and RNA was extracted with DNase-treated RNeasy Micro or Mini kits, depending on cell number. Each cell subset was processed separately to prevent cross-contamination, with patient and healthy donor samples processed together. The immunoSEQ multiplex PCR was used to amplify TCRB sequences from cDNA, generating 87-bp fragments that spanned the CDR3 region. Sequencing of the amplicons was performed on the Illumina HiSeq platform. Regarding the original processing steps: PCR bias was corrected computationally using synthetic template baselines, and reads within Hamming distance 2 were collapsed, with unmergeable singletons discarded. Reads were aligned to IMGT to assign V, D and J genes, CDR3 length, and insertions or deletions at six rearrangement sites. Within each subset, clonotype counts were normalized to the number of sorted cells before true diversity and Gini coefficients were calculated with the tcR R package. Repertoire sharing was quantified using the overlap coefficient calculated on TCRB nucleotide sequences. Out-of-frame TCRB sequences from naive cells were analyzed as a proxy for the pre-selection repertoire. Sourced from immuneACCESS, this table was stored by TCRdb with only in-frame sequences that have V and J called. A share of the clones is absent; for the studies checked, an unresolved V gene accounts for under half, and the remainder has no known explanation. The V and J calls and clone size were taken over from that table, and D and trimming were inferred from the DNA. Present in this sample are hundreds of thousands of clones, around 12% of which were seen just once. The top ten hold roughly 0.0097% of the sample.

V trim: 5 bases; J trim: 2 bases; unmatched bases: 6. As encoded in the germline V gene (reference sequence), CDR1 is SEHNR while CDR2 is FQNEAQ. The CDR3 has 14 amino acids, counting the end cysteine and phenylalanine. The kept DNA is CDR3 alone, 42 bases in frame from the first base. In its sample, this clone was seen a few times. Its antigen is still unknown. Per-base qualities were not stored, and no clone one base away is much larger. Each donor gave one peripheral blood draw, averaging about 100 mL, which was collected into heparinised tubes. Using a panel that included CD45RO, CCR7, CD25, CD127, CD95 and CD27, naive, central memory, regulatory and stem cell-like memory CD4+ T cells were sorted on a BD FACSAria II. Purity was above 98% for every sorted population. Right away, PBMCs were isolated by Lymphoprep density gradient centrifugation and were stained directly, with no culture step. Samples were stained and sorted in pairs, with one healthy donor and one patient per experiment, so that batch effects were minimized.

The source of this sequence is a woman younger than 30 with type 1 diabetes. The chain uses TRBV7-9 and TRBJ2-7, and TRBD1 matches 7 of the central bases. Sequencing used naive CD4+ T cells from blood. The cell subset or site tag for this specimen amounts to: true naive CD4+ T cells. The nucleotide sequence reads TGTGCCAGCAGCCCCGGACAGGAAACCTACGAGCAGTACTTC. This codes for CASSPGQETYEQYF.